This T cell receptor beta chain was retrieved from a study of T cells after posttransplantation cyclophosphamide. The related graft donor's blood sample was taken on the day of bone marrow donation. There are many counts of this clone. Some clones are missing from TCRdb's copy, which holds only in-frame ones; the method was immunoSEQ multiplex PCR. The record shows about 24,000 clones for this sample, with no singletons present. The receptor was derived from a woman aged 55-69 years in good health, CMV-negative, and a related stem cell transplant donor. The sample comprised PBMCs.

The CDR3 sequence: CATSRDRTGGEKLFF. The CDR3 nucleotides are TGTGCCACCAGCAGAGACCGGACAGGGGGCGAAAAACTGTTTTTT. The chain carries TRBV15 and TRBJ1-4; 11 bases are a match to TRBD1. The CDR3 runs to 15 residues. The germline CDR1 and CDR2 sequences are LNHNV and YYDKDF (reference sequence). The junction had 2 bases not matched to a gene; V was cut back by 0 bases and J by 8 bases. Full variable domain (missing parts from reference TRBV15 and TRBJ1-4): DAMVIQNPRYQVTQFGKPVTLSCSQTLNHNVMYWYQQKSSQAPKLLFHYYDKDFNNEADTPDNFQSRRPNTSFCFLDIRSPGLGDTAMYLCATSRDRTGGEKLFFGSGTQLSVL.